The TCR beta chain described here comes from a study of PD-1 blockade in classical Hodgkin lymphoma. Overall study: Nivolumab dosed at 3 mg/kg went to patients intravenously every 2 weeks. Overall study results and limits: Complete responders started with a diversity level that resembled newly diagnosed patients at baseline. Reports indicated that newly diagnosed patients had lower baseline TCR diversity than healthy donors did.

Remarks on this clone: Its specificity is unknown.

The CDR3 has 13 residues. Germline-derived CDR1 and CDR2 are WSHSY and SAAADI. Unmatched junction bases numbered 5, after V lost 7 bases and J lost 8 bases. Specified time point: cycle 4 day 1 (C4D1), after 6 weeks of nivolumab. Exposure to brentuximab vedotin varied, and each patient had relapsed following autologous stem cell transplantation. Profiled with immunoSEQ multiplex PCR; TCRdb holds only in-frame clones, not every one. Here the sample spans about 21,000 clones, roughly three quarters being singletons. V usage is TRBV10-2 and J usage is TRBJ2-4, with 10 bases matching TRBD1. This material consisted of peripheral blood mononuclear cells (PBMCs), taken before the fourth cycle of nivolumab. This TCR was recovered from a human donor with classical Hodgkin lymphoma. CDR3 region: CASTRDRGDIQYF. CDR3 bases: TGCGCCAGCACTAGGGACAGGGGAGACATTCAGTACTTC.